This TCR beta chain was captured in a study of human T cells and chemical hapten exposure. With respect to this clonotype: Its antigen remains unknown.

Overall study findings and caveats: The study found that DPC sensitization did not change TCRs above 1 in 1000 frequency. PT1 expanded TCR numbers tracked positively with patch test score.

It was the library that attached unique molecular identifiers to individual cDNA molecules. MiXCR, applied by TCRdb to the RACE reads, yields one record per CDR3 protein. This sample has nearly 95,000 distinct CDR3 sequences, with approximately 11% found just once. The CDR3 is 15 residues long. Germline trimming cut 5 bases from V and 1 base from J; bases unmatched to any gene: 6. The sample's time point: patch test 2, 6 weeks after DPC sensitization. The treatment: therapeutic diphenylcyclopropenone sensitization with weekly scalp DPC. The V and J genes are TRBV12-3 or TRBV12-4 and TRBJ1-1; 8 nucleotides agree with TRBD1. The sequence was obtained from a man aged 40-55 years with alopecia areata. Some clones in this sample may be carry-over from other donors' samples. Sequencing was performed on whole blood, taken in connection with sensitization to the hapten diphenylcyclopropenone (DPC). CDR3 DNA sequence: TGTGCCAGCAGTACCGGACAGGGCCCGAACACTGAAGCTTTCTTT. Translating gives CASSTGQGPNTEAFF.